This T cell receptor (beta chain) was sequenced in a study of T cells after yellow fever vaccination. Whole-study context: For low cell numbers, libraries were made with SMART-Seq v4 Ultra Low Input. The study, taken as a whole, reports: Few clonotypes appeared in both CD4 and CD8 compartments. Abundant bulk-population clonotypes could contaminate the FACS-sorted repertoires.

The CDR3 loop spans 15 amino acids. The V gene end was trimmed by 0 bases and the J gene end by 6 bases; junction bases not matched to a gene: 5. In germline, CDR1 is SGHRS, CDR2 YFSETQ. This clonotype has at least ten counts. What it binds is unknown. For TCR, cDNA came from 5'RACE template switching, which added a universal primer site and UMIs. TCRdb ran MiXCR on the 5' RACE reads and lists one entry per CDR3 protein. The repertoire has 200,000 to 250,000 distinct CDR3 sequences, roughly 3% of them found once; the top ten carry 3.2%. The source of this sequence is a man in his late teens or twenties who received the YFV17D yellow fever vaccine. The rearrangement links TRBV5-1 to TRBJ2-3; 9 nucleotides match TRBD1. The source was CD4+ T cells sorted from PBMCs, collected 10 days after the yellow fever booster vaccination. DNA for the CDR3: TGCGCCAGCAGCTTGGGGGACAGGGCCGGCGATACGCAGTATTTT. It is translated as CASSLGDRAGDTQYF. Combining the CDR3 with reference TRBV5-1 and TRBJ2-3 gives the whole variable domain KAGVTQTPRYLIKTRGQQVTLSCSPISGHRSVSWYQQTPGQGLQFLFEYFSETQRNKGNFPGRFSGRQFSNSRSEMNVSTLELGDSALYLCASSLGDRAGDTQYFGPGTRLTVL.